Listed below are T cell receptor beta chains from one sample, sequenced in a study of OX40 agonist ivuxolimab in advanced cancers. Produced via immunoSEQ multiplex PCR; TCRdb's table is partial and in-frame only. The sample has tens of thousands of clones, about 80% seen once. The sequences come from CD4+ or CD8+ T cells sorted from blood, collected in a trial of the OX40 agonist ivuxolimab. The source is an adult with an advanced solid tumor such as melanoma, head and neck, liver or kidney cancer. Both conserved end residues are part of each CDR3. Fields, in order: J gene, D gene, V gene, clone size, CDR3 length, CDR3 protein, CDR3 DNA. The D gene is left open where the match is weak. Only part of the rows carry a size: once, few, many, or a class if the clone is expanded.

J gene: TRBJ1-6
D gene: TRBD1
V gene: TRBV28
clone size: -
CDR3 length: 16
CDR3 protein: CASSLQGAGGNSPLHF
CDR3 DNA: TGTGCCAGCAGTTTACAGGGGGCAGGAGGTAATTCACCCCTCCACTTT

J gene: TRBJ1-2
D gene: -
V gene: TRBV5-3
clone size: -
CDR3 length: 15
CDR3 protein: CASSLAADGGEGYTF
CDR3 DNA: TGTGCCAGCAGCTTGGCCGCGGACGGTGGAGAAGGCTACACCTTC

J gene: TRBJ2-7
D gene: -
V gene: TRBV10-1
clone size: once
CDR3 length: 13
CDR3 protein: CASSESWVAEQYF
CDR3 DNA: TGCGCCAGCAGTGAGTCGTGGGTGGCCGAGCAGTACTTC

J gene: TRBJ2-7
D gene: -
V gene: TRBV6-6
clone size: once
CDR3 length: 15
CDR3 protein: CASSYSLSRGNEQYF
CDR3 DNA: TGTGCCAGCAGTTACTCCTTGTCGCGCGGTAACGAGCAGTACTTC

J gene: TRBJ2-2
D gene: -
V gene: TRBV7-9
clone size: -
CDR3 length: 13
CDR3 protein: CASRSGTTGELFF
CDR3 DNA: TGTGCCAGCAGATCAGGGACAACCGGGGAGCTGTTTTTT

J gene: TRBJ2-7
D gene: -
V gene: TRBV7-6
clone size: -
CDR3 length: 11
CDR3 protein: CAVIQGYEQYF
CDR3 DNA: TGTGCCGTCATACAGGGATACGAGCAGTACTTC

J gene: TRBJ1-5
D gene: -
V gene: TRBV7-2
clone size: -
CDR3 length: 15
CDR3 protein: CASSLASDGYQPQHF
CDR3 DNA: TGTGCCAGCAGCTTAGCTTCGGACGGATATCAGCCCCAGCATTTT

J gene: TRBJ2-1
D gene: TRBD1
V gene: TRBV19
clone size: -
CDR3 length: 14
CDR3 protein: CASRGQGPYNEQFF
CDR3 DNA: TGTGCCAGTAGGGGACAGGGCCCATACAATGAGCAGTTCTTC

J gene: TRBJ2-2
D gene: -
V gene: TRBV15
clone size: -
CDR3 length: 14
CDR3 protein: CATGRFGRTGELFF
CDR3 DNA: TGTGCCACCGGACGATTCGGACGCACCGGGGAGCTGTTTTTT

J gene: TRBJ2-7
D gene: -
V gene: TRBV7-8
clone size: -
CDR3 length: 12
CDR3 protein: CASMASSYEQYF
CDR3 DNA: TGTGCCAGCATGGCGAGCTCCTACGAGCAGTACTTC

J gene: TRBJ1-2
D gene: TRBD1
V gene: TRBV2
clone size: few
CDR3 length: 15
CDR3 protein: CARDSGGGRPYGYTF
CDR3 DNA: TGTGCCAGAGATTCAGGGGGGGGCAGACCTTATGGCTACACCTTC

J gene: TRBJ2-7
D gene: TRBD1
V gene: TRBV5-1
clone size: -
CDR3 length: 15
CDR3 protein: CASNVGGTGTYEQYF
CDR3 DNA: TGCGCCAGCAACGTTGGAGGGACAGGGACCTACGAGCAGTACTTC

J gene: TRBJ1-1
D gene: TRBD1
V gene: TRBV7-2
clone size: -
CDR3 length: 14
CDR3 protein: CANGQGGVNTEAFF
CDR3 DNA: TGTGCCAACGGACAGGGAGGGGTGAACACTGAAGCTTTCTTT

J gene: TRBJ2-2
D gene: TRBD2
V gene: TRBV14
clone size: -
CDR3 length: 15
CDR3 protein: CASSDTSGSGGELFF
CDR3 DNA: TGTGCCAGCAGCGATACTAGCGGGAGCGGCGGGGAGCTGTTTTTT

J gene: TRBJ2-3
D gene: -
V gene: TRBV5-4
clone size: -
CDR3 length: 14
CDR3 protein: CASSPGGPTDTQYF
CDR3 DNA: TGTGCCAGCAGCCCGGGGGGCCCCACAGATACGCAGTATTTT

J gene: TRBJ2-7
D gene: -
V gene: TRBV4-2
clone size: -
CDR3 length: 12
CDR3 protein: CASSQPDYEQYF
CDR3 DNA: TGTGCCAGCAGCCAACCCGACTACGAGCAGTACTTC

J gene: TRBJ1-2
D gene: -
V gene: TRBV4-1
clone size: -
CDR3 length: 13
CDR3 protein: CASSQEGAGGYTF
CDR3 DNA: TGCGCCAGCAGCCAAGAGGGGGCGGGAGGCTACACCTTC

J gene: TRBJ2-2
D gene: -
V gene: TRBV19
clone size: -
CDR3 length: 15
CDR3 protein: CASSARERYTGELFF
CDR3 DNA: TGTGCCAGTAGCGCGAGGGAGCGGTACACCGGGGAGCTGTTTTTT

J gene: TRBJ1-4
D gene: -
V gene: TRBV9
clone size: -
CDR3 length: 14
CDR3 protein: CASSTDGPNEKLFF
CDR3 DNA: TGTGCCAGCAGCACAGACGGGCCTAATGAAAAACTGTTTTTT

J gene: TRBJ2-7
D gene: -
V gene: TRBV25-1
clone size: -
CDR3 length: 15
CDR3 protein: CASSDGSHRSYEQYF
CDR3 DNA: TGTGCCAGCAGTGATGGGAGCCATCGCTCCTACGAGCAGTACTTC

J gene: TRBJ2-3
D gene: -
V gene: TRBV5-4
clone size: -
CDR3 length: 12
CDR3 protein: CASSFGGGTQYF
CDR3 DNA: TGTGCCAGCAGCTTTGGAGGAGGTACGCAGTATTTT

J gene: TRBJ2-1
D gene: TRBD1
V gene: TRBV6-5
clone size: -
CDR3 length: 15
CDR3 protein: CASSLRDSAYNEQFF
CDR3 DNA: TGTGCCAGCAGTCTCCGGGACAGTGCTTACAATGAGCAGTTCTTC

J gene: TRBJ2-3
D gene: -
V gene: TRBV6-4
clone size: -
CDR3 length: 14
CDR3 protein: CASSGGSGTDTQYF
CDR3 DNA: TGTGCCAGCAGTGGGGGCTCTGGCACAGATACGCAGTATTTT

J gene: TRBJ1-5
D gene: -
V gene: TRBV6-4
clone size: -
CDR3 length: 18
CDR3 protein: CASSASGPAPYSNQPQHF
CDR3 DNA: TGTGCCAGCAGTGCCTCAGGGCCGGCCCCTTATAGCAATCAGCCCCAGCATTTT

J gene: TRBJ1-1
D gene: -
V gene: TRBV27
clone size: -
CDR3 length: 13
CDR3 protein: CASTLGRGTEAFF
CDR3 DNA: TGTGCCAGCACCTTAGGGAGGGGAACTGAAGCTTTCTTT

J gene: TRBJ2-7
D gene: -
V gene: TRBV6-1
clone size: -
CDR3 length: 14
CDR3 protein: CASSENDGSDEQYF
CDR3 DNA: TGTGCCAGCAGTGAAAACGATGGGTCGGACGAGCAGTACTTC

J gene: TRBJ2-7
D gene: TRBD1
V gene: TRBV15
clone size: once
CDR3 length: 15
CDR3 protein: CATSGPPGQDAEQYF
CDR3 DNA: TGTGCCACCAGCGGGCCCCCGGGACAGGATGCCGAGCAGTACTTC

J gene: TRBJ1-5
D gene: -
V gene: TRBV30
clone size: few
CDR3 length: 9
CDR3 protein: CACHQPQHF
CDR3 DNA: TGTGCTTGTCATCAGCCCCAGCATTTT

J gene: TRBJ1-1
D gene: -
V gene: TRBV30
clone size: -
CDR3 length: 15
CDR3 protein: CASQWTSKWDTEAFF
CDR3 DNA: TGTGCCAGCCAATGGACCTCCAAATGGGACACTGAAGCTTTCTTT